A single sample is the source of the 9 T cell receptor beta chains below, sequenced in a study of T cells in Graves' hyperthyroidism and ophthalmopathy. Amplified regions were TCR beta CDR3 sequences from RNA transcripts. In the first-round RT-PCR of the TCR CDR3, the HTBI primer set was used. TCRdb analysed the multiplex PCR reads with MiXCR anew, one entry per CDR3 protein. The sample has approximately 700,000 distinct CDR3 sequences, 45% seen once. The sample comprised peripheral blood or thyroid tissue (not recorded which). These receptors all come from an adult man with Graves' disease, either hyperthyroidism or ophthalmopathy (not recorded which).

The J gene is TRBJ2-2, the V gene TRBV9; TRBD1 is a possible D gene (6 bases). Germline V gene data show CDR1 as SGDLS and CDR2 as YYNGEE. V gave up 6 bases and J gave up 8 bases, with 8 bases separating them. This CDR3 is built from 11 residues. CDR3 coding DNA: TGTGCCAGCACCGGGACAGGGGAGCTGTTTTTT. Translating it yields CASTGTGELFF.

Only a few counts were recorded for this clonotype. V and J are TRBV12-3 or TRBV12-4 and TRBJ1-2, with 10 bases matching TRBD1. V lost 4 bases and J lost 5; bases outside the gene matches: 13. There are 17 residues in the CDR3. The CDR3 loop reads CASSSPGQGNSPYGYTF. CDR3 DNA sequence: TGTGCCAGCAGTTCTCCGGGACAGGGGAACAGTCCTTATGGCTACACCTTC.

This clonotype appeared many times. The genes are TRBV7-9 and TRBJ1-3; D remains ambiguous. V gave up 9 bases and J gave up 7 bases, with 10 bases separating them. Germline loops: CDR1 SEHNR, CDR2 FQNEAQ (reference sequence). The CDR3 has 11 residues. This CDR3 is CASSQANTIYF. The CDR3 DNA is TGTGCCAGTTCTCAGGCGAACACCATATATTTT.

A note on this clonotype: Without the conserved terminal phenylalanine or tryptophan, this CDR3 likely stems from a read error. This chain joins TRBV27 and TRBJ1-6, with unresolved D. V lost 1 base and J lost 10, with 11 bases in between. CDR3 length: 14 residues. Per the germline V gene, CDR1 is MNHEY and CDR2 is SMNVEV (reference sequence). CDR3 loop: CASSLLNSVSPLHL. In DNA form, the CDR3 reads TGTGCCAGCAGTTTATTAAACAGTGTCTCACCCCTCCACCTT.

V and J are TRBV11-2 and TRBJ1-2; 10 nucleotides match TRBD1. V shed 5 bases, J shed 4 bases, and the junction held 4 bases outside the gene matches. The CDR3 totals 14 residues. Germline values: CDR1 SGHAT, CDR2 FQNNGV. For the CDR3, the DNA is TGTGCCAGCAGCGAGGACAGGGGGGCCTATGGCTACACCTTC. Residues: CASSEDRGAYGYTF. The whole variable domain, remainder taken from reference TRBV11-2 and TRBJ1-2, is EAGVAQSPRYKIIEKRQSVAFWCNPISGHATLYWYQQILGQGPKLLIQFQNNGVVDDSQLPKDRFSAERLKGVDSTLKIQPAKLEDSAVYLCASSEDRGAYGYTFGSGTRLTVV.

This clonotype was counted at least ten times. The rearrangement uses TRBV2 and TRBJ1-2; D is unresolved. The CDR3 runs 13 residues. V was cut by 6 bases and J by 3 bases, with 11 bases left in between. Germline assignment: CDR1 SNHLY and CDR2 FYNNEI. The CDR3 DNA reads as TGTGCCAGCAGGGAGGACGGAGACTATGGCTACACCTTC. Translation: CASREDGDYGYTF.

Points on this clonotype: A much larger clone sits a single nucleotide away, making a read error possible. This chain connects TRBV10-3 to TRBJ2-7; 8 nucleotides align to TRBD1. Trimming cost V 4 bases and J 5 bases; bases outside gene matches: 4. Germline V gene sequence: CDR1 ENHRY, CDR2 SYGVKD. The CDR3 length is 13 residues. In DNA, the CDR3 is TGTGCCATCAGTGCGGGACAGGCGAACGAGCAGTACTTC. Its protein product is CAISAGQANEQYF.

This clonotype turned up a few times. This chain uses TRBV19 with TRBJ1-5; the D is unclear. V lost 6 bases and J 4 bases, leaving 10 bases between the germline ends. This CDR3 is built from 13 residues. CDR1 is LNHDA, CDR2 SQIVND, per germline (reference sequence). The DNA for the CDR3 is TGTGCCAGTAGCCAAACCCCGAATCAGCCCCAGCATTTT. This translates into CASSQTPNQPQHF.

J is TRBJ1-2 and V is TRBV19; a weak D match, TRBD1 (5 bases). Germline V gene data show CDR1 as LNHDA and CDR2 as SQIVND (reference sequence). The CDR3 is made up of 14 amino acids. V gave up 8 bases and J gave up 3 bases, with 16 bases separating them. The chain's CDR3 is CASEKRGEDYGYTF. The CDR3 DNA follows: TGTGCCAGTGAGAAAAGGGGTGAGGACTATGGCTACACCTTC. The full variable domain, completed using reference TRBV19 and TRBJ1-2, is DGGITQSPKYLFRKEGQNVTLSCEQNLNHDAMYWYRQDPGQGLRLIYYSQIVNDFQKGDIAEGYSVSREKKESFPLTVTSAQKNPTAFYLCASEKRGEDYGYTFGSGTRLTVV.